What follows are 18 T cell receptor beta chains derived from one specimen sequenced in a study of blood T cells in healthy people across ages. With a J-beta primer mix and a sample-barcoded 5' primer, a second PCR ran about 6 to 11 cycles. Using its own MiXCR run on the 5' RACE reads, TCRdb lists one record per CDR3 protein. Of some 1.7 million distinct CDR3 sequences listed, 28% are singletons. The source material was blood. These receptors were taken from a woman in her 30s in good health.

This clonotype has a count of ten or more. V gene TRBV6-6 combines with J gene TRBJ2-7; 11 bases fit TRBD1. Germline values: CDR1 MNHNY, CDR2 SVGAGI (reference sequence). The J segment lost 6 bases and the V segment lost 6 bases, leaving 10 bases of the junction unmatched. The CDR3 extends over 15 amino acids. The CDR3 nucleotides are TGTGCCAGCAGCTCCCTGGACAGGGGGCCAAGCGAGCAGTACTTC. Amino acid sequence: CASSSLDRGPSEQYF.

Of note for this clonotype: An end of the junction differs from the germline gene, which may be a read error. The rearrangement links TRBV18 to TRBJ1-3; D gene unclear. The CDR3 has 12 amino acids. The germline CDR1 and CDR2 sequences are KGHSH and LQKENI. CDR3 sequence (DNA): TGTGCCGGCTCACCGGATGGAAACACCATATATTTT. Its protein product is CAGSPDGNTIYF.

The rearrangement links TRBV2 to TRBJ1-6; TRBD1 is a possible D gene (5 bases). V lost 6 bases, J lost 9 bases, and 9 bases lay in between. Germline V gene lookup returns CDR1 SNHLY and CDR2 FYNNEI. The CDR3 spans 12 residues. This CDR3 reads CASRDSVSPLHF. The CDR3 coding sequence is TGTGCCAGCAGAGACAGTGTTTCACCCCTCCACTTT.

The gene calls are TRBV29-1 and TRBJ1-5; TRBD1 is a possible D gene (5 bases). Trimming took off 7 bases at V and 4 bases at J, with 17 bases between the two ends. Per germline, CDR1 SQVTM and CDR2 ANQGSEA. The CDR3 spans 14 residues. CDR3 residues: CSAGTQPCNQPQHF. The CDR3 DNA sequence: TGCAGCGCTGGGACGCAGCCATGTAATCAGCCCCAGCATTTT. The full variable domain, in which reference TRBV29-1 and TRBJ1-5 provide the parts outside the CDR3, is SAVISQKPSRDICQRGTSLTIQCQVDSQVTMMFWYRQQPGQSLTLIATANQGSEATYESGFVIDKFPISRPNLTFSTLTVSNMSPEDSSIYLCSAGTQPCNQPQHFGDGTRLSIL.

This clonotype was picked up many times. This chain uses TRBV3-1 with TRBJ2-5, with D tentatively TRBD2 (5 bases). Germline lookup yields CDR1 LGHDT and CDR2 YNNKEL (reference sequence). V lost 0 bases to trimming and J lost 6 bases, with 5 bases between them. CDR3 length: 12 amino acids. The CDR3 DNA follows: TGTGCCAGCAGCCAAGACGGGAAGACCCAGTACTTC. It codes for CASSQDGKTQYF.

Comment on this clonotype: A much larger clone is a single base away; this may be a read error. The chain joins TRBV6-5 to TRBJ2-7; D unclear. The CDR3 sequence is 14 residues long. V was clipped by 7 bases and J by 2 bases, with 15 bases between them. Germline values: CDR1 MNHEY, CDR2 SVGAGI. The CDR3 DNA reads as TGTGCCAGCACCACTTTAGTCCGCACCTACGAGCAGTACTTC. As protein: CASTTLVRTYEQYF.

Worth noting for this clonotype: The junction shows a germline mismatch at one end, possibly a read error. This rearrangement joins TRBV5-1 to TRBJ2-1; 11 bases align to TRBD2. Germline assignment: CDR1 SGHRS and CDR2 YFSETQ. The CDR3 contains 15 residues. CDR3 amino acids: CVSSVLAGGSNEQFF. Here the CDR3 DNA reads TGCGTCAGCAGCGTGCTAGCGGGGGGCTCCAATGAGCAGTTCTTC. The whole variable domain, remainder taken from reference TRBV5-1 and TRBJ2-1, is KAGVTQTPRYLIKTRGQQVTLSCSPISGHRSVSWYQQTPGQGLQFLFEYFSETQRNKGNFPGRFSGRQFSNSRSEMNVSTLELGDSALYLCVSSVLAGGSNEQFFGPGTRLTVL.

The chain has TRBV6-1 and TRBJ2-7, with D possibly being TRBD2 (5 bases). Trimming shortened V by 7 bases and J by 4 bases, and 14 bases separated the two germline ends. Germline-derived CDR1 and CDR2 are MNHNS and SASEGT. The CDR3 runs to 13 residues. The CDR3 loop reads CASTDRGWYEQYF. The DNA of the CDR3 is TGTGCCAGCACCGATCGAGGGTGGTACGAGCAGTACTTC.

This clonotype was counted a few times. The junction departs from the called germline gene at one end, perhaps through a read error. The chain couples TRBV29-1 to TRBJ2-1; D is perhaps TRBD1 (5 bases). CDR1 SQVTM and CDR2 ANQGSEA come from the germline V gene. The CDR3 loop spans 14 amino acids. This chain's CDR3 is CSVELRGFHNGQFF. The CDR3 DNA reads TGCAGCGTTGAGTTAAGGGGTTTCCACAATGGGCAGTTCTTC.

This clonotype turned up a few times. J is TRBJ2-5 and V is TRBV5-1, with D possibly being TRBD2 (6 bases). The V end lost 0 bases, the J end lost 5 bases, and 11 bases lay between the germline ends. Germline V lookup: CDR1 SGHRS, CDR2 YFSETQ. The CDR3 sequence is 14 residues long. CDR3 sequence: CASSLGTTGETQYF. In DNA, the CDR3 is TGCGCCAGCAGCTTGGGGACTACAGGCGAGACCCAGTACTTC. The variable domain in full, with the rest retrieved from reference TRBV5-1 and TRBJ2-5, is KAGVTQTPRYLIKTRGQQVTLSCSPISGHRSVSWYQQTPGQGLQFLFEYFSETQRNKGNFPGRFSGRQFSNSRSEMNVSTLELGDSALYLCASSLGTTGETQYFGPGTRLLVL.

The V and J genes are TRBV29-1 and TRBJ1-1, with D tentatively TRBD1 (5 bases). CDR1 and CDR2 from the germline V gene are SQVTM and ANQGSEA. Trimming removed 4 bases from V and 5 bases from J, with 20 bases in between. The CDR3 has 15 residues. CDR3 sequence: CSVARQGHTETEAFF. The CDR3 DNA sequence: TGCAGCGTTGCTCGTCAGGGTCATACAGAAACTGAAGCTTTCTTT.

This clonotype was detected a few times. The CDR3 reads CASSPSSGNHNEQFF. The CDR3, as DNA: TGCGCCAGCAGCCCTAGTAGCGGGAACCACAATGAGCAGTTCTTC. The chain has TRBV5-1 and TRBJ2-1; 8 bases match TRBD2. Looked up from germline, CDR1 is SGHRS and CDR2 is YFSETQ. CDR3 length: 15 amino acids. The junction had 8 bases not matched to a gene; V was cut back by 4 bases and J by 5 bases.

A few counts support this clonotype. The V gene is TRBV27, the J gene TRBJ2-3; D not certain. CDR3 length: 14 residues. Germline lookup yields CDR1 MNHEY and CDR2 SMNVEV (reference sequence). Between the trimmed V and J ends, which lost 3 bases and 1 base, there was a span of 8 bases. As DNA, the CDR3 is TGTGCCAGCAGTTTTCGCCAGCGCACAGATACGCAGTATTTT. This sequence encodes CASSFRQRTDTQYF.

This chain connects TRBV12-3 or TRBV12-4 to TRBJ2-3, with 9 bases identical to TRBD2. The CDR3 consists of 15 residues. The V and J ends lost 7 bases and 5 bases, in that order; junction bases with no gene match: 10. This CDR3 is CASTVAGARVDTQYF. The CDR3 DNA follows: TGTGCCAGCACTGTAGCGGGGGCGAGGGTAGATACGCAGTATTTT.

As for this clonotype: With a much larger clone just one base away, this may be a read error. J is TRBJ2-6 and V is TRBV20-1; TRBD1 agrees at 9 bases. The CDR3 runs to 16 residues. CDR1 and CDR2 from the germline V gene are DFQATT and SNEGSKA (reference sequence). The CDR3 DNA sequence: TGCAGTGCTAGAGTGGACAGGGGTACTGGGGCCGACGTCCTGACTTTC. It codes for CSARVDRGTGADVLTF.

The chain has TRBV29-1 and TRBJ2-1, with TRBD2 matching over 13 bases. The V and J ends lost 0 bases and 8 bases, in that order; junction bases with no gene match: 13. This CDR3 contains 18 residues. Germline V gene data show CDR1 as SQVTM and CDR2 as ANQGSEA. The CDR3 DNA is TGCAGCGTTGAAGACTGGGGAAAAACTAGCGGGAGGGTCGATGAGCAGTTCTTC. This gives the protein CSVEDWGKTSGRVDEQFF.

This clonotype was found once. The chain's CDR3 is CASSSSGGGDQPQHF. For the CDR3, the DNA is TGTGCCAGCAGTTCATCCGGGGGAGGGGATCAGCCCCAGCATTTT. The rearrangement uses TRBV12-3 or TRBV12-4 and TRBJ1-5; D is perhaps TRBD1 (5 bases). The CDR3 has 15 amino acids. V was trimmed by 4 bases and J by 5 bases, leaving 15 bases between them.

V usage is TRBV27 and J usage is TRBJ1-4; 7 bases align to TRBD1. Germline V gives CDR1 MNHEY, CDR2 SMNVEV (reference sequence). Trimming at V came to 4 bases and at J to 8 bases, leaving 10 bases not matched to a gene. This CDR3 is built from 15 residues. The CDR3 region is CASSSRGGAREKLFF. The CDR3 nucleotides read TGTGCCAGCAGTTCCAGAGGGGGCGCGAGGGAAAAACTGTTTTTT.